Described below is a single T cell receptor beta chain sequence and its context. Germline assignment: CDR1 SGHDT and CDR2 YYEEEE. V was shortened by 6 bases and J by 3 bases, with 12 bases between the two germline ends. The CDR3 sequence is 13 residues long. TCRdb's table, derived via immunoSEQ multiplex PCR, lists solely in-frame clones and lacks some. The sample lists over 100,000 clones, roughly 92% occurring once. The data were taken from a study of blood T cell repertoires in COVID-19. The overall study: PBMCs, B-cell-depleted T cells, or T cells provided the cDNA or gDNA that made up the material.

The gene calls are TRBV5-6 and TRBJ2-5; TRBD1 is a possible D gene (6 bases). The source is a woman aged 45-60 years with COVID-19, enrolled during active disease. Source material: peripheral blood. The DNA of the CDR3 is TGTGCCAGCACTTTGGGGGCTAAAGAGACCCAGTACTTC. Protein: CASTLGAKETQYF.